This T cell receptor (beta chain) was found in a study of T-cell memory formation after mild COVID-19. Study-wide background: Most TCR clusters belonged to a single donor. Whole-study findings and limits: A balance of CD4 and CD8 characterized clones contracting day 15 to 85, whereas later expanders leaned CD4+. A subset of responding clones appeared in pre-infection memory, suggesting cross-reactive memory joined.

Constant-segment primers and 5'RACE yielded cDNA libraries for TCR alpha and TCR beta, each carrying sample barcodes and UMIs. TCRdb independently ran MiXCR on the 5' RACE reads; one entry per CDR3 protein. The repertoire consists of roughly 400,000 distinct CDR3 sequences, with about 15% occurring once and the leading ten covering 20% to 25%. The germline V gene encodes CDR1 SGHVS and CDR2 FNYEAQ. J was trimmed by 4 bases and V by 6 bases; bases with no gene match: 5. The CDR3 loop spans 13 amino acids. A note on this clonotype: Its cognate antigen is unknown.

The material sequenced was PBMCs or a T cell subset sorted from them (not recorded which). The sequence derives from a man younger than 30 who had mild COVID-19 (a few samples of this study predate the infection). Cell type and time point are not known. The rearrangement joins TRBV7-6 to TRBJ1-2; 7 positions match TRBD1. The CDR3 loop reads CASSSTGFYGYTF. CDR3 sequence (DNA): TGTGCCAGCAGTTCGACAGGGTTCTATGGCTACACCTTC. Supplemented by reference TRBV7-6 and TRBJ1-2, the full variable domain reads GAGVSQSPRYKVTKRGQDVALRCDPISGHVSLYWYRQALGQGPEFLTYFNYEAQQDKSGLPNDRFSAERPEGSISTLTIQRTEQRDSAMYRCASSSTGFYGYTFGSGTRLTVV.